The clone carrying this T cell receptor beta chain was seen at least ten times. The study based diagnoses on clinical symptoms, serum thyroxine and TRAb, thyroid ultrasound and orbital computed tomography. PBMCs were collected from a roughly 9.7 ml volume of fresh peripheral blood. This sample is drawn from a study of T cells in Graves' hyperthyroidism and ophthalmopathy. Study-wide context: Staff took peripheral blood when the initial diagnosis was made, before any treatment began.

The CDR3 covers 14 residues. Deletions cut 6 bases from V and 5 bases from J, with 16 bases between. TCR beta CDR3 regions were amplified from RNA transcripts. Initially, a first-round RT-PCR of the TCR CDR3 employed the HTBI primer set. TCRdb fed the multiplex PCR reads into MiXCR, producing one record per CDR3 protein. The repertoire holds 500,000 to 650,000 distinct CDR3 sequences, with roughly 15% as singletons. The receptor was derived from a woman in her late teens or twenties with Graves' ophthalmopathy. V is TRBV12-3 or TRBV12-4 and J is TRBJ1-1, with D tentatively TRBD1 (6 bases). What was sequenced was blood. CDR3 bases: TGTGCCAGCAGACCAAAGGGGGGAATGACTGAAGCTTTCTTT. Translating gives CASRPKGGMTEAFF.